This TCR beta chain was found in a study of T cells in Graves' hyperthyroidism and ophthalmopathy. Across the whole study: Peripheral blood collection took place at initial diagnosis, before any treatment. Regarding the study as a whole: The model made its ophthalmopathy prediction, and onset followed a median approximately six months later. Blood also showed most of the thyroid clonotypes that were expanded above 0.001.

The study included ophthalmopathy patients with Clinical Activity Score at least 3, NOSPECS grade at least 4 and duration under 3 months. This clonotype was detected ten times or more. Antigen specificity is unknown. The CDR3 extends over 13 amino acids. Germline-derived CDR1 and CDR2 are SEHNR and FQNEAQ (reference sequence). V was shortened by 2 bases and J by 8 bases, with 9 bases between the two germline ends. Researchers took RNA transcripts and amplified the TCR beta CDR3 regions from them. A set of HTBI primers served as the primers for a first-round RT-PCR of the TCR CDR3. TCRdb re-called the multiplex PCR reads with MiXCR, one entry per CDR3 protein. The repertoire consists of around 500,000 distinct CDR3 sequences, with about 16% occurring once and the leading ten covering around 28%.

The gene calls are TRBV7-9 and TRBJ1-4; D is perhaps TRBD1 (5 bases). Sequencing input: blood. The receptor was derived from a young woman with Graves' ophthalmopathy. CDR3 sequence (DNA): TGTGCCAGCAGCTTACGGGGCCAGGAAAAACTGTTTTTT. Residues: CASSLRGQEKLFF.